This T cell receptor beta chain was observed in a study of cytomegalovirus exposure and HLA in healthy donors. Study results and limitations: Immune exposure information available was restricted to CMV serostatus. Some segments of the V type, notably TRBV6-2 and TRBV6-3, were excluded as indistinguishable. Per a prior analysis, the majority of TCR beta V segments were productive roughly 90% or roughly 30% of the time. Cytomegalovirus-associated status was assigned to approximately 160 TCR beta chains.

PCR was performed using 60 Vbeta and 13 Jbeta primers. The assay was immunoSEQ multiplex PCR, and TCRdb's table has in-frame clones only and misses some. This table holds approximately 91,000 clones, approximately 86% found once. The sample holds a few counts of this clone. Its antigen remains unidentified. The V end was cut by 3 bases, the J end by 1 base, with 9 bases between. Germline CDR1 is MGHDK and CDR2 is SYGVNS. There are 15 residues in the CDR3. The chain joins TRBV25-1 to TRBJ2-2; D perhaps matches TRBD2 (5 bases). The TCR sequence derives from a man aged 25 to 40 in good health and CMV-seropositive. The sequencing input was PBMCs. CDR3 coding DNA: TGTGCCAGCAGTGAGAGGGTGGAGAACACCGGGGAGCTGTTTTTT. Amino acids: CASSERVENTGELFF.